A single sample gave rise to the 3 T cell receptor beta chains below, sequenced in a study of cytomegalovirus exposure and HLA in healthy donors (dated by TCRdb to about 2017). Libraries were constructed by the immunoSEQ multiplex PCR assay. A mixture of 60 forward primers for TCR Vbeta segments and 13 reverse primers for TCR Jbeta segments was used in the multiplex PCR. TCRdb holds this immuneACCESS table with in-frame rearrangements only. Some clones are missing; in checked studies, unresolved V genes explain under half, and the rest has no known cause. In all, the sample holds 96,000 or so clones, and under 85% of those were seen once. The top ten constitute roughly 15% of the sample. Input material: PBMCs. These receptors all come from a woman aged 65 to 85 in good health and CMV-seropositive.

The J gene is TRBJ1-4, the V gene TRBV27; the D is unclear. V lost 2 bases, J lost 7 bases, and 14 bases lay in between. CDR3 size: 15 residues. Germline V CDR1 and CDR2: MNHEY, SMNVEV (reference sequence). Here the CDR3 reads CASSLRSTGIEKLFF. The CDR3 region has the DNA TGTGCCAGCAGTTTAAGGTCTACGGGGATTGAAAAACTGTTTTTT.

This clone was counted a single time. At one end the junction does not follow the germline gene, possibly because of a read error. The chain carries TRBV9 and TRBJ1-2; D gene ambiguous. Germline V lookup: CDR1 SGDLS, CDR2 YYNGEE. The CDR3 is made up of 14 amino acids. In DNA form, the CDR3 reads TGTGCCAGCACCGTAGATACAAATAACTATGGCTACACCTTC. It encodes CASTVDTNNYGYTF.

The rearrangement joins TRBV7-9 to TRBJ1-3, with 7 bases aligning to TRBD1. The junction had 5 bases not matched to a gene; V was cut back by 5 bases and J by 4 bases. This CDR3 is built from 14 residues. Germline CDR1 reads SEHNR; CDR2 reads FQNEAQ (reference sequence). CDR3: CASSLDREGNTIYF. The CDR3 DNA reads TGTGCCAGCAGCCTAGACAGGGAGGGAAACACCATATATTTT.